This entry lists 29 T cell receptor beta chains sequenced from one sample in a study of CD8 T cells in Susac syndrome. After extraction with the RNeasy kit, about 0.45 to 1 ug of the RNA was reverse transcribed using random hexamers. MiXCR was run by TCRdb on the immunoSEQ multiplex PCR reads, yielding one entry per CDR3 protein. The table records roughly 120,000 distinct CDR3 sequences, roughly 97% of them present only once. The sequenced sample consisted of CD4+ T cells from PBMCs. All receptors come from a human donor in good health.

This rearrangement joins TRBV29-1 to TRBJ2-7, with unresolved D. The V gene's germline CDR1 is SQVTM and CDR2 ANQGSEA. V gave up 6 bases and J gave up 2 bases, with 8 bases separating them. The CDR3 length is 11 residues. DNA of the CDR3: TGCAGCGTATTGGGCCCCTACGAGCAGTACTTC. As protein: CSVLGPYEQYF.

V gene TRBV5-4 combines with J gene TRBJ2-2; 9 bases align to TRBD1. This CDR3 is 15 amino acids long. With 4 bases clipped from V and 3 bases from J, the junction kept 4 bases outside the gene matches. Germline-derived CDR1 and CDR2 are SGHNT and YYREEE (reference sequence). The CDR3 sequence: CASSRQGGDTGELFF. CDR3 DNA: TGTGCCAGCAGCCGACAGGGGGGGGACACCGGGGAGCTGTTTTTT.

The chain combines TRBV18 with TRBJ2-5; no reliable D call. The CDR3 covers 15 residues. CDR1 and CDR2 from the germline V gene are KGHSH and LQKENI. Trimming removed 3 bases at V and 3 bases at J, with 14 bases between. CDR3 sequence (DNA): TGTGCCAGCTCACCTTTCGAGATGGTTAAAGAGACCCAGTACTTC. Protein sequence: CASSPFEMVKETQYF. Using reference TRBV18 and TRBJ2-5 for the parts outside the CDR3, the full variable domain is NAGVMQNPRHLVRRRGQEARLRCSPMKGHSHVYWYRQLPEEGLKFMVYLQKENIIDESGMPKERFSAEFPKEGPSILRIQQVVRGDSAAYFCASSPFEMVKETQYFGPGTRLLVL.

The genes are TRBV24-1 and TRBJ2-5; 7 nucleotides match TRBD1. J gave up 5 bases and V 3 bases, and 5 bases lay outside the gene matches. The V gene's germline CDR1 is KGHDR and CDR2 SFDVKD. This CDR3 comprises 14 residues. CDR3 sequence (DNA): TGTGCCACCAGTGATGGACAGGTGGCGGAGACCCAGTACTTC. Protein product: CATSDGQVAETQYF.

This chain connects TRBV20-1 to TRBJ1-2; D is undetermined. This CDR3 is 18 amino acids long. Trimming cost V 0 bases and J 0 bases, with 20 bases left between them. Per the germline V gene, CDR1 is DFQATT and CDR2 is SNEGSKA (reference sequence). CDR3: CSARDLSPGRKTNYGYTF. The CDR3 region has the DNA TGCAGTGCTAGAGATCTCTCCCCCGGGCGGAAGACTAACTATGGCTACACCTTC.

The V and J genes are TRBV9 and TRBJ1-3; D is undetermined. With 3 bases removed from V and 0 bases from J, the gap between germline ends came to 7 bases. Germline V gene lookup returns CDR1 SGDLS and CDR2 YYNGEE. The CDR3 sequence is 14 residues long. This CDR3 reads CASSEGSSGNTIYF. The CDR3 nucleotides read TGTGCCAGCAGCGAGGGTAGCTCTGGAAACACCATATATTTT.

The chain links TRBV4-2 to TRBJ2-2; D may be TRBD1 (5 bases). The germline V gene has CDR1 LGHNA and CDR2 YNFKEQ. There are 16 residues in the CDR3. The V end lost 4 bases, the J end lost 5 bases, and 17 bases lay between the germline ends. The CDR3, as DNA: TGTGCCAGCAGCCCAACGGGCAGGGCTAGGACCGGGGAGCTGTTTTTT. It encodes CASSPTGRARTGELFF.

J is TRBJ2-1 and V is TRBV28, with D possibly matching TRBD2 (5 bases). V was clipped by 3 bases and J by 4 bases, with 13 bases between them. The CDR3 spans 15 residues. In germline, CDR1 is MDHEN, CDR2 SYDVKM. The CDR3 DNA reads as TGTGCCAGCAGTTTGGCAGCCCGGGGTTACAATGAGCAGTTCTTC. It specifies CASSLAARGYNEQFF.

The CDR3, as DNA: TGTGCCAGCAGCTTAGCGGGGCGACTGGAGCAGACTGAAGCTTTCTTT. Translating it yields CASSLAGRLEQTEAFF. This chain uses TRBV7-2 with TRBJ1-1, with a possible D match to TRBD1 (5 bases). The CDR3 runs to 16 residues. Germline V gene lookup returns CDR1 SGHTA and CDR2 FQGNSA. Trimming cost V 0 bases and J 5 bases, with 16 bases left between them.

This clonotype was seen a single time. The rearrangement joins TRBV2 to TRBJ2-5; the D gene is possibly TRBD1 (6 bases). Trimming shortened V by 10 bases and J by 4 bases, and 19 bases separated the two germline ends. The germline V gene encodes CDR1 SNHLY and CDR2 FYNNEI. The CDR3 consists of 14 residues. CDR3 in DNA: TGTGCCACAGTAGGGACACTCACAGGAGAGACCCAGTACTTC. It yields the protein CATVGTLTGETQYF.

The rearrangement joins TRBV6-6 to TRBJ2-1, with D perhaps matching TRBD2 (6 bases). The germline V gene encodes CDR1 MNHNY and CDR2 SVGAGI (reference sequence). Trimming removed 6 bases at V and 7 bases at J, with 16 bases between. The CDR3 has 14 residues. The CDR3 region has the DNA TGTGCCAGCAGGAACGGGGGAGAAGGGAATGAGCAGTTCTTC. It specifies CASRNGGEGNEQFF.

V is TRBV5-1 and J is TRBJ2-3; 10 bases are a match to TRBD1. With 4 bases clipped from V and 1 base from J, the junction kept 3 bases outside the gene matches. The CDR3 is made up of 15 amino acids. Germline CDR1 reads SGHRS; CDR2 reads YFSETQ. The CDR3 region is CASSGGQGRTDTQYF. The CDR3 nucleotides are TGCGCCAGCAGCGGGGGACAGGGGCGCACAGATACGCAGTATTTT.

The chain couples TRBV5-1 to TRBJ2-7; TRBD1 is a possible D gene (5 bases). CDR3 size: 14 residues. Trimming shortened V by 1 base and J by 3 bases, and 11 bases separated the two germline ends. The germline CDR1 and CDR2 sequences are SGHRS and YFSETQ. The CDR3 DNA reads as TGCGCCAGCAGCTTGCAAGGGGCTTACTACGAGCAGTACTTC. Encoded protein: CASSLQGAYYEQYF.

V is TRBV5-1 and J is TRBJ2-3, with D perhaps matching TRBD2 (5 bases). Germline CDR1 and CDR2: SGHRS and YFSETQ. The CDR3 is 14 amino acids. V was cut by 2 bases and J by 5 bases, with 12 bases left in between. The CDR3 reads CASSFRGSEDTQYF. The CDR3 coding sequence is TGCGCCAGCAGCTTCCGGGGATCGGAAGATACGCAGTATTTT.

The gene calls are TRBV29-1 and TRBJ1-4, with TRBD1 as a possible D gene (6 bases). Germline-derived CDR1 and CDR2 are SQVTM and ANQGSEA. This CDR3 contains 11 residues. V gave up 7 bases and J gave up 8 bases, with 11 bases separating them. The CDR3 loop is CSAGTREKLFF. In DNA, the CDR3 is TGCAGCGCCGGGACACGGGAAAAACTGTTTTTT.

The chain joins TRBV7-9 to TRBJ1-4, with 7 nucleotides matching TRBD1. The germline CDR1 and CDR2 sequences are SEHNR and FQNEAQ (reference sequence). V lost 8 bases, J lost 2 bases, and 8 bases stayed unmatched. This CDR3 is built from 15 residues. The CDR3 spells CASGPGTATNEKLFF. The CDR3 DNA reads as TGTGCCAGCGGGCCAGGGACAGCGACTAATGAAAAACTGTTTTTT.

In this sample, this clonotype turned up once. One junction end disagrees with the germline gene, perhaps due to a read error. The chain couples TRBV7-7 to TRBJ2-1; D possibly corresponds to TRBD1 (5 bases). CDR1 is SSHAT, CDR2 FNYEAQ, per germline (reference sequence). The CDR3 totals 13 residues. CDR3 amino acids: CASSLDSLDEQFF. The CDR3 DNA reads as TGTGCTAGCAGCTTAGACAGTTTGGATGAGCAGTTCTTC.

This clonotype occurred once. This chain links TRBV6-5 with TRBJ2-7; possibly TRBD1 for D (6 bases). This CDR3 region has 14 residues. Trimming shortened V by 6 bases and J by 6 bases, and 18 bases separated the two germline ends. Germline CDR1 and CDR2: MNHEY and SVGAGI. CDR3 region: CASSPSGQLGEQYF. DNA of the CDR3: TGTGCCAGCAGCCCCAGTGGACAGCTGGGCGAGCAGTACTTC.

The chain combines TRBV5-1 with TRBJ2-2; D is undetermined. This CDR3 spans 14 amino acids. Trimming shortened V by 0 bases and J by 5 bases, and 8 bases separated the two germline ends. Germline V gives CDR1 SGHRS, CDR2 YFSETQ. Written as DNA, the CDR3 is TGCGCCAGCAGCTTGGGACCGTTAACCGGGGAGCTGTTTTTT. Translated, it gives CASSLGPLTGELFF.

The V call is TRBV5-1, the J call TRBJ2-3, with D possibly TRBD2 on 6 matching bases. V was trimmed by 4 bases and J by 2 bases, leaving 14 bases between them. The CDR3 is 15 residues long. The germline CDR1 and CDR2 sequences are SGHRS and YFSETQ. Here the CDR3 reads CASSGEGGTTDTQYF. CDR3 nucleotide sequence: TGCGCCAGCAGCGGAGAGGGCGGGACCACAGATACGCAGTATTTT.

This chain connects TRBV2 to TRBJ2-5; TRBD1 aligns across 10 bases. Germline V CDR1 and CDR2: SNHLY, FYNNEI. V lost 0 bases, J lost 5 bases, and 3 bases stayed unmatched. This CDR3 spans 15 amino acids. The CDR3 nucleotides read TGTGCCAGCAGTGAAGCGCCGGGACAGGGGGAGACCCAGTACTTC. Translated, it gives CASSEAPGQGETQYF. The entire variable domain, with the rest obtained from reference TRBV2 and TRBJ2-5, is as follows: EPEVTQTPSHQVTQMGQEVILRCVPISNHLYFYWYRQILGQKVEFLVSFYNNEISEKSEIFDDQFSVERPDGSNFTLKIRSTKLEDSAMYFCASSEAPGQGETQYFGPGTRLLVL.

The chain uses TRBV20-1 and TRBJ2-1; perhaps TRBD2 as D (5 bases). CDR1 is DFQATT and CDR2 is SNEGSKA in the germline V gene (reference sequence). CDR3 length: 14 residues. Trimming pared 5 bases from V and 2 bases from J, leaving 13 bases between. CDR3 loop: CSARNSVTYNEQFF. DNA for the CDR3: TGCAGTGCTCGAAATAGCGTCACCTACAATGAGCAGTTCTTC.

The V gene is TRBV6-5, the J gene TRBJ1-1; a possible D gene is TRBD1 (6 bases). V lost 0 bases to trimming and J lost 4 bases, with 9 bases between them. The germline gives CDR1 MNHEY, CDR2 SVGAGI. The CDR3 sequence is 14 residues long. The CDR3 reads CASSYSTGPTEAFF. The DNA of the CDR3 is TGTGCCAGCAGTTACTCCACAGGGCCCACTGAAGCTTTCTTT.

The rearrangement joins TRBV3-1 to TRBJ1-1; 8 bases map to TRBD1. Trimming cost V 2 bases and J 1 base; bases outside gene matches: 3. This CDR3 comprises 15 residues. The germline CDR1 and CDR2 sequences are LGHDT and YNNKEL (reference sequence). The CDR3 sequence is CASSQSGTGNTEAFF. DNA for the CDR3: TGTGCCAGCAGCCAATCCGGGACAGGGAACACTGAAGCTTTCTTT.

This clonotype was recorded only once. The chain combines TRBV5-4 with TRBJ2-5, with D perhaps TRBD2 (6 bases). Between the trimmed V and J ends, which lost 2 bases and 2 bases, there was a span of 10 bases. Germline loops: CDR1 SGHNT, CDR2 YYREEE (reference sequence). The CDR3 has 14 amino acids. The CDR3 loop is CASSFRGSQETQYF. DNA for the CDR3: TGTGCCAGCAGCTTCCGGGGGTCACAAGAGACCCAGTACTTC. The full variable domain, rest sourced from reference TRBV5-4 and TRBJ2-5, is ETGVTQSPTHLIKTRGQQVTLRCSSQSGHNTVSWYQQALGQGPQFIFQYYREEENGRGNFPPRFSGLQFPNYSSELNVNALELDDSALYLCASSFRGSQETQYFGPGTRLLVL.

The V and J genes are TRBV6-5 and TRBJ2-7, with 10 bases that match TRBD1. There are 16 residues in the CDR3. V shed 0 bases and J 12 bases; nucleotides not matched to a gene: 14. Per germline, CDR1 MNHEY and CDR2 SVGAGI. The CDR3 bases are TGTGCCAGCAGTTACTCTAGGGGGACAGGGGTGTCCGAGGGGTACTTC. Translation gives CASSYSRGTGVSEGYF.

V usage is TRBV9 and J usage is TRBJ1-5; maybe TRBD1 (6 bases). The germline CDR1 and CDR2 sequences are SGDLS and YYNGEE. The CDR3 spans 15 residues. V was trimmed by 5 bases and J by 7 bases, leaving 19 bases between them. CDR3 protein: CASSSGGAGLQPQHF. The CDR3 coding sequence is TGTGCCAGCAGTTCGGGGGGGGCAGGGCTGCAGCCCCAGCATTTT.

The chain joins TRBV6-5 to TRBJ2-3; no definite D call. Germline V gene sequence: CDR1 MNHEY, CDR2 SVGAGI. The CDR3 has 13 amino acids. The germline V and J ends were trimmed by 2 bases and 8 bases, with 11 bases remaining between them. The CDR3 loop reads CASSYGQAATQYF. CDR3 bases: TGTGCCAGCAGTTACGGGCAGGCAGCTACGCAGTATTTT.

The chain's CDR3 is CAISGGGDEQYF. In nucleotides, the CDR3 is TGTGCCATCAGTGGAGGGGGGGACGAGCAGTACTTC. The rearrangement joins TRBV10-3 to TRBJ2-7; D might be TRBD2 (7 bases). Per the germline V gene, CDR1 is ENHRY and CDR2 is SYGVKD. CDR3 length equals 12 residues. V lost 4 bases to trimming and J lost 5 bases, with 9 bases between them.